This TCR beta chain was sequenced for a study of blood T cell repertoires in COVID-19. Study-wide background: From the United States, Italy and Spain came samples of acute and convalescent COVID-19. In each case, the material was cDNA or gDNA derived from T cells, B-cell-depleted T cells, or PBMCs.

Clones were sequenced by immunoSEQ multiplex PCR, and TCRdb holds only the in-frame ones, with some missing. This table has around 160,000 clones, 85% to 90% appearing once. The sequenced material came from peripheral blood. This receptor was taken from a human donor in a cohort sampled during active COVID-19.

The CDR3 nucleotides read TGTGCCAGCAGCTTGAGTTTTTCACGGGGGGGCAATGAGCAGTTCTTC. This encodes CASSLSFSRGGNEQFF. The chain combines TRBV5-6 with TRBJ2-1; 8 nucleotides line up with TRBD2. This CDR3 has 16 residues. Germline loops: CDR1 SGHDT, CDR2 YYEEEE. Trimming removed 1 base from V and 6 bases from J; junction bases left unmatched: 9.